The rows below give T cell receptor beta chains drawn from one sample of a study of cytomegalovirus exposure and HLA in healthy donors. The method was immunoSEQ multiplex PCR; TCRdb's version includes in-frame clones alone and lacks a portion of them. The sample contains roughly 130,000 clones, roughly three quarters of which appear only once. Specimen: PBMCs. These receptors all come from a man younger than 30 in good health and CMV-seronegative. Both conserved end residues are part of each CDR3. Each record gives: clone size, V gene, D gene, J gene, CDR3 protein, CDR3 DNA. The D gene is left open where the match is weak. Only part of the rows carry a size: once, few, many, or a class if the clone is expanded.

.	TRBV9	TRBD2	TRBJ2-3	CASSGSGSVTDTQYF	TGTGCCAGCAGCGGTAGCGGGAGTGTCACAGATACGCAGTATTTT
.	TRBV28	.	TRBJ1-1	CASRRSGHSVNTEAFF	TGTGCCAGCAGACGATCGGGACACTCGGTGAACACTGAAGCTTTCTTT
.	TRBV9	TRBD1	TRBJ1-2	CASRGETGRGYTF	TGTGCCAGCAGGGGGGAGACAGGGCGTGGCTACACCTTC
once	TRBV30	.	TRBJ2-3	CAWSSSADTQYF	TGTGCCTGGAGTTCCAGTGCAGATACGCAGTATTTT
.	TRBV5-1	TRBD2	TRBJ2-3	CASSSGTSGRASDTQYF	TGCGCCAGCAGCTCCGGGACTAGCGGGAGGGCCTCAGATACGCAGTATTTT
.	TRBV9	TRBD1	TRBJ2-1	CASSVGTVNEQFF	TGTGCCAGCAGCGTGGGGACAGTCAATGAGCAGTTCTTC
.	TRBV9	TRBD2	TRBJ2-3	CASSVGGLVPDTQYF	TGTGCCAGCAGCGTAGGGGGACTAGTCCCAGATACGCAGTATTTT
.	TRBV5-1	.	TRBJ1-1	CASSLNPINTNTEAFF	TGCGCCAGCAGCCTCAACCCCATTAACACGAACACTGAAGCTTTCTTT
few	TRBV6-5	.	TRBJ1-1	CASSYSIGGDTEAFF	TGTGCCAGCAGTTACTCGATCGGTGGAGACACTGAAGCTTTCTTT
.	TRBV7-3	.	TRBJ2-6	CASSSRGQSLSGANVLTF	TGTGCCAGCAGCTCAAGAGGACAGAGCCTCTCTGGGGCCAACGTCCTGACTTTC
.	TRBV7-8	.	TRBJ1-5	CASSLGNQGYSNQPQHF	TGTGCCAGCAGCTTAGGTAACCAGGGGTATAGCAATCAGCCCCAGCATTTT
.	TRBV10-3	TRBD2	TRBJ2-1	CAISVSGTSGALAQFF	TGTGCCATCAGTGTTTCTGGGACTAGCGGGGCCCTCGCACAGTTCTTC
many	TRBV6-1	TRBD1	TRBJ2-7	CASSEGQLEQYF	TGTGCCAGCAGTGAGGGACAGCTCGAGCAGTACTTC
.	TRBV2	TRBD2	TRBJ2-3	CASRASGRFGTDTQYF	TGTGCCAGCAGGGCTAGCGGGAGGTTCGGCACAGATACGCAGTATTTT
.	TRBV11-2	.	TRBJ2-3	CASSLNPSTDTQYF	TGTGCCAGCAGCTTAAATCCTAGCACAGATACGCAGTATTTT
few	TRBV29-1	.	TRBJ2-7	CSVKQGYEQYF	TGCAGCGTAAAACAGGGCTACGAGCAGTACTTC
.	TRBV6-5	.	TRBJ2-7	CASGRTRRSYEQYF	TGTGCCAGCGGGAGGACACGTCGAAGCTACGAGCAGTACTTC
.	TRBV15	.	TRBJ2-7	CATSRGKAQGRNEQYF	TGTGCCACCTCACGGGGTAAGGCACAGGGAAGGAACGAGCAGTACTTC
.	TRBV7-2	TRBD1	TRBJ1-2	CASSWTGGYYGYTF	TGTGCCAGCAGCTGGACAGGGGGCTACTATGGCTACACCTTC
few	TRBV25-1	.	TRBJ1-1	CASSNIDSPRRAFF	TGTGCCAGCAGTAACATCGACAGCCCCCGAAGAGCTTTCTTT
once	TRBV25-1	.	TRBJ2-5	CASSERAAQETQYF	TGTGCCAGCAGTGAGAGGGCAGCACAAGAGACCCAGTACTTC
.	TRBV10-2	.	TRBJ1-1	CASSEGISTEAFF	TGCGCCAGCAGTGAGGGCATCAGCACTGAAGCTTTCTTT
.	TRBV28	TRBD1	TRBJ2-4	CASSLLTGAPNIQYF	TGTGCCAGCAGTTTGTTAACAGGGGCCCCCAACATTCAGTACTTC